The present T cell receptor beta chain was sequenced within a study of technical replicates of blood from a few donors. The junction had 6 bases not matched to a gene; V was cut back by 6 bases and J by 4 bases. Germline V lookup: CDR1 SEHNR, CDR2 FQNEAQ (reference sequence). CDR3 length: 14 amino acids. The assay was immunoSEQ multiplex PCR, and TCRdb's table has in-frame clones only and misses some. Of over 70,000 clones detected, just under 95% appear once; the ten largest clones hold 0.4% to 0.45%. The genes are TRBV7-9 and TRBJ2-5; TRBD1 matches 9 bases. Sequenced: T cells isolated from PBMCs. The sequence came from a human donor in good health. The CDR3 here is CASSTGGDGETQYF. CDR3 in DNA: TGTGCCAGCAGTACAGGGGGCGATGGAGAGACCCAGTACTTC.